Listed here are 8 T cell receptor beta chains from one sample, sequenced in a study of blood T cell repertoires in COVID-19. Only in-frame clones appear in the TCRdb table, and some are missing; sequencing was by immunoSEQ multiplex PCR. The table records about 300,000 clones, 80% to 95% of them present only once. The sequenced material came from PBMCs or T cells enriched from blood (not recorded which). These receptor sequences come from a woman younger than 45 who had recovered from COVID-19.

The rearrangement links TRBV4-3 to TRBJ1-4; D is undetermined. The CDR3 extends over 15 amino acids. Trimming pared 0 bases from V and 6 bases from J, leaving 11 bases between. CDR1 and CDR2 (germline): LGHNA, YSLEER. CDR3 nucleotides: TGCGCCAGCAGCCAAGAGAGGAGAGTTGATGAAAAACTGTTTTTT. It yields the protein CASSQERRVDEKLFF.

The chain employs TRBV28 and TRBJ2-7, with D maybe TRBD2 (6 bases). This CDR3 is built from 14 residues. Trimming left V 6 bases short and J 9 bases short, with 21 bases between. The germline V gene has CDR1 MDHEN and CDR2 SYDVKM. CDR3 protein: CASRSGQGGSGQYF. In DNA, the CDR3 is TGTGCCAGCAGGAGTGGGCAGGGAGGTAGTGGGCAGTACTTC.

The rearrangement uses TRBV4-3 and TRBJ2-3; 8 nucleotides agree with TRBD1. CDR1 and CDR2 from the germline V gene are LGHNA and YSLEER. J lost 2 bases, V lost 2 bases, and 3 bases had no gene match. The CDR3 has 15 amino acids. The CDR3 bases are TGCGCCAGCAGCCAAAATCAGGGGGCCACAGATACGCAGTATTTT. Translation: CASSQNQGATDTQYF.

The CDR3 region is CASSLAPDRGRDEQYF. The DNA of the CDR3 is TGCGCCAGCAGCTTGGCCCCGGACAGGGGCCGAGACGAGCAGTACTTC. The rearrangement links TRBV5-1 to TRBJ2-7; 9 bases agree with TRBD1. J gave up 5 bases and V 0 bases, and 9 bases lay outside the gene matches. Germline values: CDR1 SGHRS, CDR2 YFSETQ. CDR3 size: 16 residues. Based on the CDR3 plus reference TRBV5-1 and TRBJ2-7, the full variable domain is KAGVTQTPRYLIKTRGQQVTLSCSPISGHRSVSWYQQTPGQGLQFLFEYFSETQRNKGNFPGRFSGRQFSNSRSEMNVSTLELGDSALYLCASSLAPDRGRDEQYFGPGTRLTVT.

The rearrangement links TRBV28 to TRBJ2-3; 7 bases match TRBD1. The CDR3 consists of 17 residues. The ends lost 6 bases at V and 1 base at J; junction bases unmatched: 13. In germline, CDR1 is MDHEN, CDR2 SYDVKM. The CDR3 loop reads CASRPQTGLMGTDTQYF. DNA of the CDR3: TGTGCCAGCAGACCCCAGACAGGGCTTATGGGCACAGATACGCAGTATTTT.

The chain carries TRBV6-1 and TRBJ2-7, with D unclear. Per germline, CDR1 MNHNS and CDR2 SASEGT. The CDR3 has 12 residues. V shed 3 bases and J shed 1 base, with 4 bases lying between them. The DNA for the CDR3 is TGTGCCAGCAGTGATCAATCCTACGAGCAGTACTTC. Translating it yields CASSDQSYEQYF.

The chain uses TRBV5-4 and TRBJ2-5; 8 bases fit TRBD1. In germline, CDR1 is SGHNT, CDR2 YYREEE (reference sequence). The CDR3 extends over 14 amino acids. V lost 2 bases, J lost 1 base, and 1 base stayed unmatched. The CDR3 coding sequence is TGTGCCAGCAGCTTTACAGGGGGCCAAGAGACCCAGTACTTC. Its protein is CASSFTGGQETQYF. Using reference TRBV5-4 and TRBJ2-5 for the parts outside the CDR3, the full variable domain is ETGVTQSPTHLIKTRGQQVTLRCSSQSGHNTVSWYQQALGQGPQFIFQYYREEENGRGNFPPRFSGLQFPNYSSELNVNALELDDSALYLCASSFTGGQETQYFGPGTRLLVL.

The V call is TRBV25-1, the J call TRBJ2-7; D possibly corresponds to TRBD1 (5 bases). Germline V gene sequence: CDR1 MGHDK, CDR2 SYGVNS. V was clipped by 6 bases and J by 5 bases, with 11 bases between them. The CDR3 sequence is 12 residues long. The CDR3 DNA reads TGTGCCAGCAGGGGGCAGGGCGACGAGCAGTACTTC. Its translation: CASRGQGDEQYF.